The present T cell receptor beta chain was sequenced within a study of identical twins. MiXCR was run by TCRdb on the 5' RACE reads, yielding one entry per CDR3 protein. The table includes about 260,000 distinct CDR3 sequences, roughly 7% detected once. This clonotype has a count of ten or more. The antigen remains undetermined. General observations from the study: Compared with unrelated sharing, twin-shared out-of-frame alpha sequences had more low-probability sequences.

Germline loops: CDR1 SEHNR, CDR2 FQNEAQ (reference sequence). Trimming cost V 1 base and J 0 bases, with 8 bases left between them. The CDR3 runs 15 residues. Healthy Caucasians were all of the donors. These data also featured in a second study, about yellow fever vaccine responses in identical twins. From that study: Twins' vaccine T cell responses reportedly seemed partly convergent and partly personalized.

The TCR comes from a woman in her late teens or twenties in good health. Sequencing was performed on memory (CD45RO+) T cells sorted from blood. The J gene is TRBJ2-3, the V gene TRBV7-9, with no clear D. Here the CDR3 reads CASSLDASSTDTQYF. CDR3 in DNA: TGTGCCAGCAGCTTAGACGCCTCAAGCACAGATACGCAGTATTTT.